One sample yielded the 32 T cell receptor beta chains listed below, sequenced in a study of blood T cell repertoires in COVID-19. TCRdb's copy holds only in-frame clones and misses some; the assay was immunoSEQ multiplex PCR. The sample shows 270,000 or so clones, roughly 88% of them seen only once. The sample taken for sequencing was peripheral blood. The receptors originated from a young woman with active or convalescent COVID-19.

In nucleotides, the CDR3 is TGTGCCAGCAGCCAAGAAGAGATAGCGCGGGGGCAGTATTTT. Amino acids: CASSQEEIARGQYF. This chain joins TRBV3-1 (or the pseudogene TRBV3-2) and TRBJ2-3, with D possibly TRBD2 on 6 matching bases. Looked up from germline, CDR1 is LGHDT and CDR2 is YNNKEL (reference sequence). V lost 0 bases and J 11 bases, leaving 15 bases between the germline ends. This CDR3 region has 14 residues.

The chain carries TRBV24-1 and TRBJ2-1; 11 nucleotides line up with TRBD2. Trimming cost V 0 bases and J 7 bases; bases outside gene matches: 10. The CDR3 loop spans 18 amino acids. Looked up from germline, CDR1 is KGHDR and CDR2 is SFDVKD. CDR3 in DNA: TGTGCCACCAGTGATTTGCCCGAACTAGCGGGGGCCGGGAATGAGCAGTTCTTC. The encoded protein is CATSDLPELAGAGNEQFF.

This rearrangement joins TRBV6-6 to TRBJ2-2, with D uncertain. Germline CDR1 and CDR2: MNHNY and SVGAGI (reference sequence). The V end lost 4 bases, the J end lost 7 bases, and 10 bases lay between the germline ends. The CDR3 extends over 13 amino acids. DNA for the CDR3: TGTGCCAGCAGTTCCCGCGGTAGCGGGGAGCTGTTTTTT. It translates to CASSSRGSGELFF.

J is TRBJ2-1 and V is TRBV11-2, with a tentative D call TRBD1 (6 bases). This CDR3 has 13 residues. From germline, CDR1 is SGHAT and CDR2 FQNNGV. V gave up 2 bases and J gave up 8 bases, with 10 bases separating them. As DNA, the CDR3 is TGTGCCAGCAGCTTACGGCAGGGGCATGAGCAGTTCTTC. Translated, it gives CASSLRQGHEQFF.

CDR3 bases: TGCGCCAGCAGCCAAGGGGTGGGACAACTCACTTCAACTAATGAAAAACTGTTTTTT. This translates into CASSQGVGQLTSTNEKLFF. The genes are TRBV4-1 and TRBJ1-4, with TRBD1 as a possible D gene (6 bases). This CDR3 has 19 amino acids. The V and J ends lost 1 base and 0 bases respectively, with 18 bases between them. Germline assignment: CDR1 MGHRA and CDR2 YSYEKL.

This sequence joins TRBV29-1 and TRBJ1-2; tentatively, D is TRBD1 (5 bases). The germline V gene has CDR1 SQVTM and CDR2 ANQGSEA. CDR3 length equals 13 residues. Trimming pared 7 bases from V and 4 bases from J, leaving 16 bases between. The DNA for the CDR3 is TGCAGCGCAGCGGAGGGGTTTTCCTATGGCTACACCTTC. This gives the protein CSAAEGFSYGYTF.

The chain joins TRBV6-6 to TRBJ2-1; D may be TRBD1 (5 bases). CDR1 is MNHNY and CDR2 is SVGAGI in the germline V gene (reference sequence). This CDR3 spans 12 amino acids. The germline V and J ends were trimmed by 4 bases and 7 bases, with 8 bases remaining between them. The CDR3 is CASSSAGNEQFF. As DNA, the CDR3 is TGTGCCAGCAGTTCCGCAGGGAATGAGCAGTTCTTC.

The CDR3 protein is CASSLGPINQPQHF. DNA of the CDR3: TGTGCCAGCAGCTTAGGGCCGATCAATCAGCCCCAGCATTTT. J is TRBJ1-5 and V is TRBV7-2; D not resolved. Looked up from germline, CDR1 is SGHTA and CDR2 is FQGNSA. Trimming pared 1 base from V and 3 bases from J, leaving 7 bases between. This CDR3 has 14 residues. The full variable domain, in which reference TRBV7-2 and TRBJ1-5 provide the parts outside the CDR3, is GAGVSQSPSNKVTEKGKDVELRCDPISGHTALYWYRQSLGQGLEFLIYFQGNSAPDKSGLPSDRFSAERTGGSVSTLTIQRTQQEDSAVYLCASSLGPINQPQHFGDGTRLSIL.

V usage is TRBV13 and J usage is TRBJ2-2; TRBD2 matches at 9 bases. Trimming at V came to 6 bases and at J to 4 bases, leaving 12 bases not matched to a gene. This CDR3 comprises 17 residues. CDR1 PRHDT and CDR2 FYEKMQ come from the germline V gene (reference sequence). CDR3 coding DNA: TGTGCCAGCAGTGATAGCGGGGGATTCCGGTCCACCGGGGAGCTGTTTTTT. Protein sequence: CASSDSGGFRSTGELFF.

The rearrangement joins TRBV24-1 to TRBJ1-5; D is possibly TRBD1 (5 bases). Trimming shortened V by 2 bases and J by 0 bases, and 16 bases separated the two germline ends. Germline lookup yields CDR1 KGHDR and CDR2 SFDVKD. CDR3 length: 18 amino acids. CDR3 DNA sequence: TGTGCCACCAGTGATTCCACACGGGGGATTTATAGCAATCAGCCCCAGCATTTT. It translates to CATSDSTRGIYSNQPQHF.

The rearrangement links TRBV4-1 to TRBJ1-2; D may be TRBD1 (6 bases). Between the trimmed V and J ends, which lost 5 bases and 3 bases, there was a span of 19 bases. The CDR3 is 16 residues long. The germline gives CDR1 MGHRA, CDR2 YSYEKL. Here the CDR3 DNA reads TGCGCCAGCAGCGCCCACTCAACAGGGTCGGACTATGGCTACACCTTC. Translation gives CASSAHSTGSDYGYTF.

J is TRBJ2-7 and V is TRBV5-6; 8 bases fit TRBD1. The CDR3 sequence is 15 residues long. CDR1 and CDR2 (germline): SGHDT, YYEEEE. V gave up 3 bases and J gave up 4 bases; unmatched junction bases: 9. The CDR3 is CASSSKDRVKYEQYF. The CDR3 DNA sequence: TGTGCCAGCAGCTCTAAGGACAGGGTAAAGTACGAGCAGTACTTC.

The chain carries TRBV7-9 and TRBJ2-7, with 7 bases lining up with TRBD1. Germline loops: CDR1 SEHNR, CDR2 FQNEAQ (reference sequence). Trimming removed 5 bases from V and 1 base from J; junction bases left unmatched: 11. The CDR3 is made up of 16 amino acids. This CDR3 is CASSGRQGPSSYEQYF. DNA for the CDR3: TGTGCCAGCAGCGGCAGACAGGGCCCCTCATCCTACGAGCAGTACTTC.

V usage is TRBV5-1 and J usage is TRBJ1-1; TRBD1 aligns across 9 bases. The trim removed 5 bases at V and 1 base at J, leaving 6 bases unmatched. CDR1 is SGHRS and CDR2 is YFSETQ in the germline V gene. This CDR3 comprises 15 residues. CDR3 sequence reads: CASRGIQGANTEAFF. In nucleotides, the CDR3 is TGCGCCAGCAGGGGGATACAGGGGGCGAACACTGAAGCTTTCTTT.

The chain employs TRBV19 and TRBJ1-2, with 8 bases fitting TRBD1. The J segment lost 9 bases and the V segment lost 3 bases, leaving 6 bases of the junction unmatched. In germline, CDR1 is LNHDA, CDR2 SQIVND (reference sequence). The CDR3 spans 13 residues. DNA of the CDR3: TGTGCCAGTAGTATCGGAACAGGGGGTAGCTACACCTTC. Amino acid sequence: CASSIGTGGSYTF. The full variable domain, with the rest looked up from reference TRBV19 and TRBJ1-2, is DGGITQSPKYLFRKEGQNVTLSCEQNLNHDAMYWYRQDPGQGLRLIYYSQIVNDFQKGDIAEGYSVSREKKESFPLTVTSAQKNPTAFYLCASSIGTGGSYTFGSGTRLTVV.

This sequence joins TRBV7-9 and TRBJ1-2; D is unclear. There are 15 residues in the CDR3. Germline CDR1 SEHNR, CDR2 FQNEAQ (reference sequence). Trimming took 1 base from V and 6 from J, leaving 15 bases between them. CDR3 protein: CASSLGLAGPDGYTF. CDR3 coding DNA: TGTGCCAGCAGCTTAGGTCTGGCTGGTCCAGATGGCTACACCTTC.

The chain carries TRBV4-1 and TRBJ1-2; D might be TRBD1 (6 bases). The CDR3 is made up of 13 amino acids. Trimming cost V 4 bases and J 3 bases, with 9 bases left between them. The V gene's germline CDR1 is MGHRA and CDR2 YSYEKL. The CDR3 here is CASSLQGYYGYTF. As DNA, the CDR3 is TGCGCCAGCAGCCTTCAGGGGTACTATGGCTACACCTTC.

The CDR3 DNA reads as TGTGCCAGCAGCTCCCGGGACAGGGGTGGAGAGACCCAGTACTTC. It specifies CASSSRDRGGETQYF. The chain has TRBV7-2 and TRBJ2-5; TRBD1 matches at 10 bases. J was trimmed by 4 bases and V by 4 bases; bases with no gene match: 6. The CDR3 length is 15 residues. CDR1 is SGHTA and CDR2 is FQGNSA in the germline V gene. The full variable domain, completed using reference TRBV7-2 and TRBJ2-5, is GAGVSQSPSNKVTEKGKDVELRCDPISGHTALYWYRQSLGQGLEFLIYFQGNSAPDKSGLPSDRFSAERTGGSVSTLTIQRTQQEDSAVYLCASSSRDRGGETQYFGPGTRLLVL.

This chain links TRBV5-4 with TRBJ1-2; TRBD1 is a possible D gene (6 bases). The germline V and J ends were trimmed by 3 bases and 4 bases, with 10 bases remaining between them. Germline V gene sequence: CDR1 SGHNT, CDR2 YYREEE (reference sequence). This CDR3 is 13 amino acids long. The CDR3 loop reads CASSSGQLYGYTF. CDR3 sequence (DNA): TGTGCCAGCAGCTCCGGACAGCTCTATGGCTACACCTTC.

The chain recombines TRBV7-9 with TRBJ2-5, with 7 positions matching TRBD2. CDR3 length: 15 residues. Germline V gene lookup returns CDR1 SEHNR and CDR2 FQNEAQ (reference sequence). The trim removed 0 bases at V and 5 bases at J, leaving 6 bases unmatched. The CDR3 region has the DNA TGTGCCAGCAGCTTAGCGGGAGGGCAGTACGAGACCCAGTACTTC. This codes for CASSLAGGQYETQYF.

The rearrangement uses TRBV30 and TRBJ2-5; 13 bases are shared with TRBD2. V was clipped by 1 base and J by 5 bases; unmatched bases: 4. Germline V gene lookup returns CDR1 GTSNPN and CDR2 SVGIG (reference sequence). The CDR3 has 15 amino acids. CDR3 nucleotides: TGTGCCTGGAGTGAATGGGGACTAGCGGGGGAGACCCAGTACTTC. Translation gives CAWSEWGLAGETQYF.

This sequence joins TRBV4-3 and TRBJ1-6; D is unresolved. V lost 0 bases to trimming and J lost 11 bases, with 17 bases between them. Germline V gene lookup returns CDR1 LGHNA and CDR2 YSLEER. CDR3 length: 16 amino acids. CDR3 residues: CASSQDTGRPHPPLHF. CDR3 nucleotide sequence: TGCGCCAGCAGCCAAGATACGGGTCGGCCACATCCACCCCTCCACTTT.

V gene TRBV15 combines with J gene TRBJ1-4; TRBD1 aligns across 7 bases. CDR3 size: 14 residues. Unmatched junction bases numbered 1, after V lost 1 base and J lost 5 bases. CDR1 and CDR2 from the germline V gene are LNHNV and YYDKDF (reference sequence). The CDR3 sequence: CATSRAGGNEKLFF. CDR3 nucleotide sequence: TGTGCCACCAGCAGAGCAGGGGGGAATGAAAAACTGTTTTTT.

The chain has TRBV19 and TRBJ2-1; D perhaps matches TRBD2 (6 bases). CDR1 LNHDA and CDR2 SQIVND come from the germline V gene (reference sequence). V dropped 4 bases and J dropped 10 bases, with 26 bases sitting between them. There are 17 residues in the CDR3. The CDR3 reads CASSNTVPGLKRLEQFF. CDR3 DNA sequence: TGTGCCAGTAGTAATACTGTACCGGGACTCAAGCGGTTAGAGCAGTTCTTC.

CDR3 amino acids: CASSLGPGQGAREQYF. As DNA, the CDR3 is TGTGCCAGCAGCTTAGGTCCCGGACAGGGGGCGCGGGAGCAGTACTTC. The chain is built from TRBV7-6 and TRBJ2-7; 11 bases agree with TRBD1. The V gene end was trimmed by 1 base and the J gene end by 7 bases; junction bases not matched to a gene: 9. The CDR3 loop spans 16 amino acids. The germline V gene has CDR1 SGHVS and CDR2 FNYEAQ.

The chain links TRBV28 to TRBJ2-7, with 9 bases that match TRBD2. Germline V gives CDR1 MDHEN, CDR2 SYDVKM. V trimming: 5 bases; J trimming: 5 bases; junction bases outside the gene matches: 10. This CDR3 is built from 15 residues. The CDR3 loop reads CASSPPAGGLDEQYF. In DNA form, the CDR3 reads TGTGCCAGCAGTCCCCCTGCGGGGGGGTTAGACGAGCAGTACTTC.

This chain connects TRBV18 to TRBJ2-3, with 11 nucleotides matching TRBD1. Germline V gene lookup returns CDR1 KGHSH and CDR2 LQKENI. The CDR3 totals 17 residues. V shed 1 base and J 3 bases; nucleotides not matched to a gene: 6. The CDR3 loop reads CASSPQTGQGGTDTQYF. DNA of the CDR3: TGTGCCAGCTCACCACAAACGGGACAGGGGGGTACAGATACGCAGTATTTT.

The CDR3 here is CASRTGRLTYEQYF. The CDR3 bases are TGTGCCAGCAGGACAGGGCGCCTTACCTACGAGCAGTACTTC. The V call is TRBV6-5, the J call TRBJ2-7; 7 nucleotides line up with TRBD1. J gave up 2 bases and V 6 bases, and 7 bases lay outside the gene matches. The CDR3 is 14 amino acids. The germline gives CDR1 MNHEY, CDR2 SVGAGI.

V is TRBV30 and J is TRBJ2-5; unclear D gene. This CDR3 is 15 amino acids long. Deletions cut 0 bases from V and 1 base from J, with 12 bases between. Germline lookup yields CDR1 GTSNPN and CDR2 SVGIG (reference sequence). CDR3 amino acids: CAWSVSGIIQETQYF. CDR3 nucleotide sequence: TGTGCCTGGAGTGTTTCGGGTATCATCCAAGAGACCCAGTACTTC.

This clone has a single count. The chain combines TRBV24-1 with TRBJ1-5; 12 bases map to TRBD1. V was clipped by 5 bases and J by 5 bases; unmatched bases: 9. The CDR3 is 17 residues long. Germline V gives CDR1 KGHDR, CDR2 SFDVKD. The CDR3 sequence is CATSATYGTGGDQPQHF. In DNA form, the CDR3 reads TGTGCCACCAGTGCAACCTACGGGACAGGGGGCGATCAGCCCCAGCATTTT.

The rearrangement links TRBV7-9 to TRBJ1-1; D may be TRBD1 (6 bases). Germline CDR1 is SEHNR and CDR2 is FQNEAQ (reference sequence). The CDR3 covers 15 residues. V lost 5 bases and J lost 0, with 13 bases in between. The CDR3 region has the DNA TGTGCCAGCAGCGCACGGACAGACATGAACACTGAAGCTTTCTTT. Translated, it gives CASSARTDMNTEAFF.

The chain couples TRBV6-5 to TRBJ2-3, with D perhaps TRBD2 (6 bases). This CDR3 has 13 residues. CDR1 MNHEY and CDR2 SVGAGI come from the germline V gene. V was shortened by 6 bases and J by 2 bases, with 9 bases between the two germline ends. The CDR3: CASRDYPTDTQYF. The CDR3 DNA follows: TGTGCCAGCAGGGACTACCCCACAGATACGCAGTATTTT.